This TCR beta chain was sequenced in a study of blood T cell repertoires in COVID-19. Across the study: Samples representing acute and convalescent COVID-19 were sourced from the United States, Italy and Spain.

Libraries were prepared by immunoSEQ multiplex PCR; TCRdb keeps only in-frame clonotypes and omits some of them. The data contain approximately 100,000 clones, around 90% of them seen just once; the ten biggest clones take up around 6.5%. V was pared by 6 bases and J by 2 bases, with 4 bases between. This CDR3 region has 12 residues. CDR1 and CDR2 from the germline V gene are SNHLY and FYNNEI. The sequencing input was peripheral blood. This TCR came from a woman aged 55-70 years with acute or convalescent COVID-19. V is TRBV2 and J is TRBJ2-2; D is uncertain. The CDR3 is CASRTNTGELFF. The DNA of the CDR3 is TGTGCCAGCAGGACAAACACCGGGGAGCTGTTTTTT.